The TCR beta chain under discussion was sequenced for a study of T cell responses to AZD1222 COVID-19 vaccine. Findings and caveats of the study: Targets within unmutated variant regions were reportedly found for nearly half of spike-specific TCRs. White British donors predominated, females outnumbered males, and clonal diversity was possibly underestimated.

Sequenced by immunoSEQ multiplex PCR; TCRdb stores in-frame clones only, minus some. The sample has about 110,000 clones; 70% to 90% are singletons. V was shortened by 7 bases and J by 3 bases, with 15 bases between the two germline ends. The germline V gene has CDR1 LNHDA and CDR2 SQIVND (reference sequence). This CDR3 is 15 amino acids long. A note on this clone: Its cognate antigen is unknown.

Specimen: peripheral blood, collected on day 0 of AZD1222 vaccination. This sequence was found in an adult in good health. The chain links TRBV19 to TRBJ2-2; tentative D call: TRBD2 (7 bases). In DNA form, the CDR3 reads TGTGCCAGTATACGAACAGGGAGGGACACCGGGGAGCTGTTTTTT. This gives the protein CASIRTGRDTGELFF.